This T cell receptor (beta chain) comes out of a study of shared clonotypes between healthy human individuals. The table came from immunoSEQ multiplex PCR; TCRdb's copy has only in-frame clones and leaves some out. The sample has nearly 1 million clones, approximately 80% seen once. The study's findings and limits: Clonotypes not shared had lower generation probabilities than those common to all four donors. In several donors, around 4.5% of naive CD4 clonotypes appeared in common. Sampling used blood alone; tissue repertoires probably differ.

Germline values: CDR1 SGHTA, CDR2 FQGNSA. This CDR3 has 15 amino acids. Trimming cost V 2 bases and J 2 bases; bases outside gene matches: 6. Comment on this clone: Its antigen remains unknown.

The specimen was memory CD4+ T cells sorted from blood. Subset indicated: CD45RA-negative fraction. The sequence derives from a man between 18 and 35 years old in good health. The gene calls are TRBV7-2 and TRBJ2-7, with 7 bases fitting TRBD2. The CDR3 sequence is CASSLSFRGAYEQYF. CDR3 DNA sequence: TGTGCCAGCAGCTTAAGTTTCCGGGGGGCCTACGAGCAGTACTTC.